The 22 T cell receptor beta chains given below trace back to one sample, sequenced in a study of blood T cell repertoires in COVID-19. Clones were read by immunoSEQ multiplex PCR, and TCRdb kept only the in-frame ones, dropping some. Of about 190,000 clones in the sample, 70% to 90% were seen once. Sequenced: peripheral blood. Source of these receptors: a man between 35 and 55 years old with active or convalescent COVID-19.

The chain uses TRBV4-3 and TRBJ1-2; D might be TRBD1 (6 bases). CDR3 length equals 12 residues. V gave up 7 bases and J gave up 2 bases, with 8 bases separating them. CDR1 and CDR2 from the germline V gene are LGHNA and YSLEER. The CDR3 DNA follows: TGCGCCAGCAAAGGACAGAACTATGGCTACACCTTC. Amino acid sequence: CASKGQNYGYTF.

The chain joins TRBV7-2 to TRBJ1-6, with D perhaps TRBD1 (5 bases). CDR3 length equals 13 residues. V dropped 1 base and J dropped 8 bases, with 6 bases sitting between them. The germline V gene encodes CDR1 SGHTA and CDR2 FQGNSA. This chain's CDR3 is CASSLGGHSPLHF. In DNA form, the CDR3 reads TGTGCCAGCAGCTTAGGGGGCCATTCACCCCTCCACTTT.

The rearrangement joins TRBV18 to TRBJ2-2; D possibly corresponds to TRBD1 (6 bases). Trimming removed 2 bases from V and 0 bases from J, with 13 bases in between. Germline CDR1 KGHSH, CDR2 LQKENI. The CDR3 sequence is 17 residues long. CDR3 sequence: CASSPRGRQSNTGELFF. Here the CDR3 DNA reads TGTGCCAGCTCACCAAGGGGGAGACAGTCGAACACCGGGGAGCTGTTTTTT.

This chain joins TRBV27 and TRBJ2-7; 7 nucleotides agree with TRBD2. There are 14 residues in the CDR3. With 4 bases clipped from V and 0 bases from J, the junction kept 3 bases outside the gene matches. Germline-derived CDR1 and CDR2 are MNHEY and SMNVEV (reference sequence). The CDR3 spells CASSSTSPSYEQYF. CDR3 nucleotide sequence: TGTGCCAGCAGTTCGACTAGCCCCTCCTACGAGCAGTACTTC.

This chain uses TRBV11-3 with TRBJ2-5, with a weak D call TRBD2 (6 bases). Trimming stripped 1 base from V and 1 base from J, with 13 bases between. CDR3 length equals 16 residues. CDR1 and CDR2 (germline): SGHNT, YENEEA. The CDR3 protein is CASSLGASAPQETQYF. Written as DNA, the CDR3 is TGTGCCAGCAGCTTAGGGGCTAGCGCCCCCCAAGAGACCCAGTACTTC.

The chain couples TRBV5-6 to TRBJ1-1; D is perhaps TRBD1 (5 bases). Trimming left V 5 bases short and J 6 bases short, with 11 bases between. The germline CDR1 and CDR2 sequences are SGHDT and YYEEEE. The CDR3 runs 12 residues. CDR3 protein: CASRQGRAEAFF. The CDR3 coding sequence is TGTGCCAGCAGGCAGGGAAGGGCTGAAGCTTTCTTT.

This rearrangement joins TRBV19 to TRBJ2-4, with D possibly being TRBD2 (7 bases). V was pared by 6 bases and J by 2 bases, with 17 bases between. Germline CDR1 is LNHDA and CDR2 is SQIVND (reference sequence). The CDR3 has 16 residues. CDR3 in DNA: TGTGCCAGTAGCACTACAGGGAGGGGTCCCAAAAACATTCAGTACTTC. As protein: CASSTTGRGPKNIQYF.

J is TRBJ2-1 and V is TRBV10-3; 9 bases are a match to TRBD1. In germline, CDR1 is ENHRY, CDR2 SYGVKD. The CDR3 extends over 14 amino acids. The junction had 5 bases not matched to a gene; V was cut back by 5 bases and J by 6 bases. CDR3 coding DNA: TGTGCCATCAGTCCGGGACAGGGATCCAATGAGCAGTTCTTC. Amino acid sequence: CAISPGQGSNEQFF.

This clone has a handful of counts. The chain joins TRBV5-1 to TRBJ1-2, with 7 bases that match TRBD1. The CDR3 is made up of 14 amino acids. Losses at the gene ends were 2 bases for V and 8 bases for J; bases not matched to a gene: 9. The germline V gene encodes CDR1 SGHRS and CDR2 YFSETQ. DNA of the CDR3: TGCGCCAGCAGCTTTGGACAGGAAACGCAAGGCTACACCTTC. Translated: CASSFGQETQGYTF. Drawing the rest from reference TRBV5-1 and TRBJ1-2, the complete variable domain is KAGVTQTPRYLIKTRGQQVTLSCSPISGHRSVSWYQQTPGQGLQFLFEYFSETQRNKGNFPGRFSGRQFSNSRSEMNVSTLELGDSALYLCASSFGQETQGYTFGSGTRLTVV.

The chain employs TRBV5-6 and TRBJ2-5; perhaps TRBD2 as D (6 bases). The CDR3 has 14 residues. Germline CDR1 and CDR2: SGHDT and YYEEEE. V was shortened by 5 bases and J by 3 bases, with 14 bases between the two germline ends. The CDR3 nucleotides are TGTGCCAGCAGACCCGCCGGGACTGAAGAGACCCAGTACTTC. This codes for CASRPAGTEETQYF.

The rearrangement links TRBV6-5 to TRBJ2-2, with D perhaps matching TRBD1 (6 bases). Germline CDR1 reads MNHEY; CDR2 reads SVGAGI. This CDR3 has 14 amino acids. Trimming took off 6 bases at V and 0 bases at J, with 8 bases between the two ends. CDR3 region: CASSRQANTGELFF. The CDR3 DNA reads as TGTGCCAGCAGCCGACAGGCGAACACCGGGGAGCTGTTTTTT.

This clone has a handful of counts. This CDR3 is also generated by other DNA sequences in the sample. The chain recombines TRBV6-5 with TRBJ1-1; no clear D. From germline, CDR1 is MNHEY and CDR2 SVGAGI. This CDR3 is built from 14 residues. Trimming took 0 bases from V and 1 from J, leaving 6 bases between them. The DNA for the CDR3 is TGTGCCAGCAGTTACTCTGGCGGGAACACTGAAGCTTTCTTT. Translation: CASSYSGGNTEAFF.

The genes are TRBV5-1 and TRBJ1-3; the match to TRBD1 covers 7 bases. The trim removed 0 bases at V and 11 bases at J, leaving 8 bases unmatched. Germline V gene lookup returns CDR1 SGHRS and CDR2 YFSETQ. The CDR3 has 14 amino acids. DNA of the CDR3: TGCGCCAGCAGCTTGGACAGGGGAGGTTCCGCCATATATTTT. Translating gives CASSLDRGGSAIYF.

V usage is TRBV2 and J usage is TRBJ1-2; TRBD1 matches 8 bases. J lost 8 bases, V lost 5 bases, and 7 bases had no gene match. The V gene's germline CDR1 is SNHLY and CDR2 FYNNEI. The CDR3 totals 13 residues. The CDR3 reads CASSPQGAVGYTF. The CDR3 DNA reads as TGTGCCAGCAGTCCCCAGGGGGCGGTCGGCTACACCTTC.

The chain employs TRBV2 and TRBJ2-6, with D perhaps TRBD1 (6 bases). The germline V and J ends were trimmed by 7 bases and 0 bases, with 7 bases remaining between them. Germline assignment: CDR1 SNHLY and CDR2 FYNNEI. The CDR3 is 14 residues long. CDR3 in amino acids: CASTGDSGANVLTF. CDR3 coding DNA: TGTGCCAGCACAGGGGACTCTGGGGCCAACGTCCTGACTTTC.

The chain has TRBV11-2 and TRBJ2-2; D not certain. V was pared by 2 bases and J by 7 bases, with 8 bases between. Germline CDR1 SGHAT, CDR2 FQNNGV. This CDR3 contains 13 residues. The CDR3 coding sequence is TGTGCCAGCAGCTTACTACTCGGCGGGGAGCTGTTTTTT. This encodes CASSLLLGGELFF.

This chain joins TRBV29-1 and TRBJ2-3; D ambiguous. The CDR3 contains 12 residues. Looked up from germline, CDR1 is SQVTM and CDR2 is ANQGSEA. V lost 6 bases, J lost 7 bases, and 14 bases lay in between. The CDR3 DNA reads TGCAGCGTCTCGTTTGAACAAAATACGCAGTATTTT. Its translation: CSVSFEQNTQYF.

This rearrangement joins TRBV27 to TRBJ1-2; 9 nucleotides match TRBD1. CDR3 length: 14 amino acids. Germline V gives CDR1 MNHEY, CDR2 SMNVEV (reference sequence). With 6 bases clipped from V and 8 bases from J, the junction kept 10 bases outside the gene matches. CDR3 residues: CASSITGQGSGYTF. In nucleotides, the CDR3 is TGTGCCAGCAGCATAACCGGACAGGGGAGCGGCTACACCTTC.

This clone showed up just once. The J gene is TRBJ2-7, the V gene TRBV5-4; 10 bases agree with TRBD2. Germline assignment: CDR1 SGHNT and CDR2 YYREEE (reference sequence). There are 14 residues in the CDR3. V trimming: 5 bases; J trimming: 6 bases; junction bases outside the gene matches: 8. The CDR3 spells CASRGPSGSSEQYF. The CDR3 DNA reads TGTGCCAGCAGGGGGCCTAGCGGGAGTTCCGAGCAGTACTTC.

The genes are TRBV5-5 and TRBJ2-1; TRBD1 agrees at 8 bases. The CDR3 loop spans 16 amino acids. CDR1 and CDR2 from the germline V gene are SGHKS and YYEKEE (reference sequence). V lost 1 base to trimming and J lost 0 bases; unmatched junction nucleotides: 3. The CDR3 nucleotides are TGTGCCAGCAGCTTGCGTACAGGGGGCTCCTACAATGAGCAGTTCTTC. This gives the protein CASSLRTGGSYNEQFF.

A single count supports this clone. This chain uses TRBV7-9 with TRBJ2-7, with TRBD1 identical over 8 bases. The CDR3 sequence is 15 residues long. CDR1 and CDR2 (germline): SEHNR, FQNEAQ (reference sequence). V was clipped by 2 bases and J by 6 bases; unmatched bases: 9. The CDR3 protein is CASSLSGQGVAEQYF. DNA for the CDR3: TGTGCCAGCAGCTTATCCGGACAGGGAGTGGCCGAGCAGTACTTC.

The chain recombines TRBV7-9 with TRBJ2-5, with D possibly being TRBD1 (6 bases). Trimming shortened V by 2 bases and J by 2 bases, and 15 bases separated the two germline ends. CDR1 and CDR2 from the germline V gene are SEHNR and FQNEAQ (reference sequence). The CDR3 is 16 amino acids. CDR3 amino acids: CASSLRMFQGQETQYF. The DNA for the CDR3 is TGTGCCAGCAGCTTAAGGATGTTTCAGGGGCAAGAGACCCAGTACTTC. Filled out from reference TRBV7-9 and TRBJ2-5, the complete variable domain reads DTGVSQNPRHKITKRGQNVTFRCDPISEHNRLYWYRQTLGQGPEFLTYFQNEAQLEKSRLLSDRFSAERPKGSFSTLEIQRTEQGDSAMYLCASSLRMFQGQETQYFGPGTRLLVL.